This T cell receptor beta chain derives from a study of Ad26.COV2.S vaccination and SARS-CoV-2 variants. Study-level information: Ad26.COV2.S given intramuscularly, once or twice 56 days apart. Study outcomes and limitations: Spike-specific TCR breadth in vaccine recipients exceeded that seen in placebo recipients. A substantial breadth of spike-specific CD8+ and CD4+ T cell responses after vaccination has been reported.

Regarding treatment: around 19 received Ad26.COV2.S at low or high dose, single or two shots; roughly five received placebo; per-sample allocation not given. All samples were drawn on day 63, counting from the first vaccine or placebo injection. CDR3 length: 17 residues. Germline V gene data show CDR1 as SGDLS and CDR2 as YYNGEE. Losses at the gene ends were 2 bases for V and 0 bases for J; bases not matched to a gene: 6. To note about this clone: No antigen is known for it.

Measured with immunoSEQ multiplex PCR; TCRdb has only the in-frame clones, and not every one. The sample has hundreds of thousands of clones; over 75% are singletons. V is TRBV9 and J is TRBJ2-3; TRBD2 agrees at 10 bases. This receptor was taken from a person between 18 and 65 years old who received the Ad26.COV2.S COVID-19 vaccine or a placebo. This specimen was peripheral blood, taken in a trial of Ad26.COV2.S vaccine versus placebo. The CDR3 sequence: CASSVVTSGTSTDTQYF. CDR3 in DNA: TGTGCCAGCAGCGTCGTCACTAGCGGGACTAGCACAGATACGCAGTATTTT.